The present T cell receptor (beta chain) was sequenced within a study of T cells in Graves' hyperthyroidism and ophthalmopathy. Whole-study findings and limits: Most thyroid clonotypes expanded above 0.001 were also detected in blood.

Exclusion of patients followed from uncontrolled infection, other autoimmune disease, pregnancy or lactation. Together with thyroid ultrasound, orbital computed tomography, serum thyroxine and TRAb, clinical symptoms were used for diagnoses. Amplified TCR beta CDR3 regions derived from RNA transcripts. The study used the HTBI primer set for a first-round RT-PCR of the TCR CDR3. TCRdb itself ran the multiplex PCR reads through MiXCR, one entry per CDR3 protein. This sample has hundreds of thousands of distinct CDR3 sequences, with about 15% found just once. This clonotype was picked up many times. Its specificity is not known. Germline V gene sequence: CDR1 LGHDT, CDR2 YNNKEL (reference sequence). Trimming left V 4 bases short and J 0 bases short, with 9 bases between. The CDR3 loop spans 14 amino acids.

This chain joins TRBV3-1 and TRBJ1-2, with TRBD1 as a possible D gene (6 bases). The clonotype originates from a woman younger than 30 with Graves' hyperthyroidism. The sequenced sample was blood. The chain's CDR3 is CASSPGAANYGYTF. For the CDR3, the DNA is TGTGCCAGCAGCCCAGGGGCGGCTAACTATGGCTACACCTTC.